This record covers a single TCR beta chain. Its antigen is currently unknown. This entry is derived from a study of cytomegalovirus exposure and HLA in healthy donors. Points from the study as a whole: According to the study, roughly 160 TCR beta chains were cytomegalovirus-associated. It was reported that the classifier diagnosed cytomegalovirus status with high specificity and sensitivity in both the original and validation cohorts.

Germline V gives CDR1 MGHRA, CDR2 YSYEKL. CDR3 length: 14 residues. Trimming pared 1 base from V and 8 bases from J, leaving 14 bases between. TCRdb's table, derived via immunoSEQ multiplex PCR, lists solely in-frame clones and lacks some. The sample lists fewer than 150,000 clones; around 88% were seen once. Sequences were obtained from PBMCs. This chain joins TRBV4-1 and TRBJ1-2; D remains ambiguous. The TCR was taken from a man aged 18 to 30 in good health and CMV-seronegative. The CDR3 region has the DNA TGCGCCAGCAGCCAAGTCGACAAACGAGGGGGCTACACCTTC. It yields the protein CASSQVDKRGGYTF.